One sample yielded the 27 T cell receptor beta chains listed below, sequenced in a study of cytomegalovirus exposure and HLA in healthy donors. Generated by immunoSEQ multiplex PCR, the TCRdb table keeps only in-frame clones and is missing some. This sample has 150,000 to 250,000 clones, with 80% to 90% found just once. The sequencing sample was made of PBMCs. The receptors here all came from a woman in her twenties or thirties in good health and CMV-seronegative.

In nucleotides, the CDR3 is TGTGCCAGCAGCCCAGGACGGAGGGATCAGCCCCAGCATTTT. Residues: CASSPGRRDQPQHF. The chain links TRBV7-9 to TRBJ1-5; D unresolved. The CDR3 sequence is 14 residues long. Trimming left V 5 bases short and J 5 bases short, with 13 bases between. Germline CDR1 and CDR2: SEHNR and FQNEAQ (reference sequence).

This chain connects TRBV19 to TRBJ1-1, with D perhaps matching TRBD1 (6 bases). Germline lookup yields CDR1 LNHDA and CDR2 SQIVND (reference sequence). The ends were cut back, 3 bases at V and 1 base at J, with 9 bases in the middle. The CDR3 consists of 14 residues. CDR3 in DNA: TGTGCCAGTAGTATCGACAGGAGGAACACTGAAGCTTTCTTT. Its translation is CASSIDRRNTEAFF.

The gene calls are TRBV7-9 and TRBJ2-7, with 11 bases matching TRBD2. This CDR3 contains 16 residues. J gave up 5 bases and V 5 bases, and 11 bases lay outside the gene matches. The germline V gene encodes CDR1 SEHNR and CDR2 FQNEAQ (reference sequence). CDR3 sequence (DNA): TGTGCCAGCAGCCGATGGACGACTAGCGGGAATAACGAGCAGTACTTC. Protein: CASSRWTTSGNNEQYF.

The CDR3 DNA reads as TGTGCCAGCAATCCGGGACTAGCGGGGGGGCTTAAGGGAGAGACCCAGTACTTC. Encoded protein: CASNPGLAGGLKGETQYF. V is TRBV27 and J is TRBJ2-5, with 16 positions matching TRBD2. J gave up 4 bases and V 7 bases, and 12 bases lay outside the gene matches. Germline V gene sequence: CDR1 MNHEY, CDR2 SMNVEV (reference sequence). The CDR3 loop spans 18 amino acids.

This chain links TRBV5-1 with TRBJ2-1; 7 positions agree with TRBD2. The CDR3 runs 16 residues. Germline CDR1 is SGHRS and CDR2 is YFSETQ. V shed 0 bases, J shed 8 bases, and the junction held 11 bases outside the gene matches. Here the CDR3 reads CASSLETLADRDEQFF. Written as DNA, the CDR3 is TGCGCCAGCAGCTTGGAGACCCTAGCGGATCGGGATGAGCAGTTCTTC.

This chain joins TRBV6-1 and TRBJ1-1; TRBD1 matches 7 bases. This CDR3 spans 12 amino acids. Per the germline V gene, CDR1 is MNHNS and CDR2 is SASEGT. The J segment lost 3 bases and the V segment lost 6 bases, leaving 1 base of the junction unmatched. The CDR3, as DNA: TGTGCCAGCAGAGGGGGCTACACTGAAGCTTTCTTT. It yields the protein CASRGGYTEAFF.

The V and J genes are TRBV9 and TRBJ2-7; 9 bases are a match to TRBD1. This CDR3 contains 14 residues. Trimming at V came to 2 bases and at J to 4 bases, leaving 4 bases not matched to a gene. Germline values: CDR1 SGDLS, CDR2 YYNGEE. This chain's CDR3 is CASSVTGGAYEQYF. The DNA for the CDR3 is TGTGCCAGCAGCGTCACAGGGGGCGCGTACGAGCAGTACTTC.

Ten or more counts support this clone. Within the sample, other DNA sequences also encode this same CDR3. J is TRBJ1-5 and V is TRBV5-6, with a tentative D call TRBD1 (5 bases). Deletions cut 0 bases from V and 6 bases from J, with 16 bases between. From germline, CDR1 is SGHDT and CDR2 YYEEEE. The CDR3 extends over 16 amino acids. CDR3: CASSLGKGRAGQPQHF. Written as DNA, the CDR3 is TGTGCCAGCAGCTTGGGTAAGGGGCGAGCAGGTCAGCCCCAGCATTTT.

V gene TRBV30 combines with J gene TRBJ1-1; 12 bases are a match to TRBD1. Germline V lookup: CDR1 GTSNPN, CDR2 SVGIG (reference sequence). V lost 0 bases and J lost 7; bases outside the gene matches: 6. There are 15 residues in the CDR3. DNA of the CDR3: TGTGCCTGGAGTGTAGGGACAGGGGGCGCGGATGAAGCTTTCTTT. The encoded protein is CAWSVGTGGADEAFF.

CDR3 coding DNA: TGTGCCAGTAGACTGGGTGCAGGCGAAAAACTGTTTTTT. Translation gives CASRLGAGEKLFF. The chain recombines TRBV19 with TRBJ1-4; no clear D. Germline assignment: CDR1 LNHDA and CDR2 SQIVND (reference sequence). V was trimmed by 6 bases and J by 8 bases, leaving 13 bases between them. This CDR3 region has 13 residues.

The CDR3 DNA reads as TGCGCCAGCAGCTTGGGACAGGGGGCGAGTCAGCCCCAGCATTTT. Encoded protein: CASSLGQGASQPQHF. The J gene is TRBJ1-5, the V gene TRBV5-1, with 10 bases aligning to TRBD1. The CDR3 totals 15 residues. Trimming took 0 bases from V and 6 from J; bases not matched to a gene: 3. Germline loops: CDR1 SGHRS, CDR2 YFSETQ.

The V call is TRBV4-1, the J call TRBJ2-1; 11 bases line up with TRBD2. Germline CDR1 MGHRA, CDR2 YSYEKL. Trimming removed 1 base from V and 13 bases from J; junction bases left unmatched: 3. This CDR3 has 13 amino acids. This CDR3 is CASSQVLAGGQFF. Here the CDR3 DNA reads TGCGCCAGCAGCCAAGTGCTAGCGGGGGGCCAGTTCTTC.

This rearrangement joins TRBV7-2 to TRBJ1-2; D may be TRBD1 (5 bases). The V end lost 5 bases, the J end lost 7 bases, and 14 bases lay between the germline ends. Germline V gene lookup returns CDR1 SGHTA and CDR2 FQGNSA. The length of the CDR3 is 13 residues. Here the CDR3 reads CASSPVGGGGYTF. The CDR3 DNA reads TGTGCCAGCAGCCCCGTCGGGGGGGGTGGCTACACCTTC.

The chain has TRBV2 and TRBJ2-3, with TRBD2 matching over 7 bases. The CDR3 has 15 amino acids. Germline CDR1 reads SNHLY; CDR2 reads FYNNEI. The trim removed 7 bases at V and 2 bases at J, leaving 9 bases unmatched. The CDR3 region is CASTQGGITTDTQYF. CDR3 nucleotides: TGTGCCAGCACTCAGGGAGGGATCACCACAGATACGCAGTATTTT.

J is TRBJ1-6 and V is TRBV19, with 8 bases fitting TRBD1. Trimming removed 6 bases from V and 7 bases from J; junction bases left unmatched: 2. CDR3 length: 13 residues. CDR1 and CDR2 from the germline V gene are LNHDA and SQIVND (reference sequence). The CDR3 DNA sequence: TGTGCCAGTAGGGGACAGGAAAATTCACCCCTCCACTTT. It codes for CASRGQENSPLHF.

This CDR3 reads CASSAGTSGASGANVLTF. CDR3 nucleotide sequence: TGTGCCAGCAGTGCTGGGACTAGCGGGGCCTCTGGGGCCAACGTCCTGACTTTC. The chain recombines TRBV6-1 with TRBJ2-6; TRBD2 aligns across 13 bases. After removal of 4 bases from V and 0 bases from J, the junction contained 3 bases not matched to a gene. Germline values: CDR1 MNHNS, CDR2 SASEGT. This CDR3 is built from 18 residues.

The chain carries TRBV19 and TRBJ1-4; D gene unclear. Trimming pared 8 bases from V and 1 base from J, leaving 14 bases between. CDR3 length: 15 residues. Germline CDR1 reads LNHDA; CDR2 reads SQIVND (reference sequence). DNA of the CDR3: TGTGCCAGTCGCAGAACTCGGGGAACTAATGAAAAACTGTTTTTT. Translating it yields CASRRTRGTNEKLFF.

The chain links TRBV7-8 to TRBJ1-5, with D unresolved. Germline CDR1 SGHVS, CDR2 FQNEAQ. This CDR3 contains 13 residues. Trimming shortened V by 8 bases and J by 2 bases, and 10 bases separated the two germline ends. The CDR3 sequence is CASGRSGNQPQHF. The CDR3, as DNA: TGTGCCAGCGGGAGGTCGGGCAATCAGCCCCAGCATTTT.

This chain uses TRBV5-1 with TRBJ2-2, with TRBD1 matching 9 bases. The CDR3 contains 14 residues. Germline V gene data show CDR1 as SGHRS and CDR2 as YFSETQ. After removal of 2 bases from V and 7 bases from J, the junction contained 3 bases not matched to a gene. The CDR3 DNA follows: TGCGCCAGCAGCTTTACAGGGGGCTTCGGGGAGCTGTTTTTT. Protein product: CASSFTGGFGELFF.

V gene TRBV4-2 combines with J gene TRBJ1-1, with a weak D call TRBD1 (5 bases). Germline-derived CDR1 and CDR2 are LGHNA and YNFKEQ. V lost 6 bases, J lost 5 bases, and 13 bases lay in between. CDR3 length: 13 residues. The CDR3 spells CASSQHGGTEAFF. CDR3 sequence (DNA): TGTGCCAGCAGTCAACACGGGGGAACTGAAGCTTTCTTT.

The rearrangement uses TRBV19 and TRBJ2-7; 7 nucleotides line up with TRBD1. The trim removed 5 bases at V and 0 bases at J, leaving 4 bases unmatched. The CDR3 contains 14 residues. Germline V gene data show CDR1 as LNHDA and CDR2 as SQIVND (reference sequence). DNA for the CDR3: TGTGCCAGTAGTCAGACAGGGAACTCCTACGAGCAGTACTTC. Translation gives CASSQTGNSYEQYF.

This clone was found once. The chain carries TRBV2 and TRBJ2-7, with TRBD1 identical over 11 bases. The V gene's germline CDR1 is SNHLY and CDR2 FYNNEI. The CDR3 has 15 amino acids. With 6 bases clipped from V and 3 bases from J, the junction kept 7 bases outside the gene matches. CDR3 DNA: TGTGCCAGCAGAAAACCCGGGACAGGGGGCTACGAGCAGTACTTC. Translated: CASRKPGTGGYEQYF.

The rearrangement joins TRBV5-1 to TRBJ2-3; the D gene is possibly TRBD1 (6 bases). This CDR3 is built from 15 residues. Trimming stripped 1 base from V and 7 bases from J, with 16 bases between. CDR1 SGHRS and CDR2 YFSETQ come from the germline V gene. The DNA for the CDR3 is TGCGCCAGCAGCTTGCCAGGGACAACGGTAAATACGCAGTATTTT. This codes for CASSLPGTTVNTQYF.

The chain's CDR3 is CASSYSTGAQYF. The CDR3 DNA is TGTGCCAGCAGTTACTCGACAGGGGCCCAGTACTTC. The chain joins TRBV6-5 to TRBJ2-5; TRBD1 agrees at 8 bases. This CDR3 comprises 12 residues. V was clipped by 0 bases and J by 9 bases; unmatched bases: 0. Germline CDR1 MNHEY, CDR2 SVGAGI.

The chain links TRBV5-1 to TRBJ2-3; TRBD2 aligns across 9 bases. Germline values: CDR1 SGHRS, CDR2 YFSETQ. With V trimmed by 3 bases and J by 14 bases, 7 bases remained unmatched. CDR3 size: 12 residues. CDR3 coding DNA: TGCGCCAGCAGCTCAGATAGCGGGGGCGGGTATTTT. This sequence encodes CASSSDSGGGYF.

The chain joins TRBV5-6 to TRBJ1-5; 7 bases match TRBD1. J gave up 2 bases and V 3 bases, and 8 bases lay outside the gene matches. Germline CDR1 reads SGHDT; CDR2 reads YYEEEE. The CDR3 consists of 16 residues. CDR3 in DNA: TGTGCCAGCAGCTCCGCAGGGACAGTGGGCAATCAGCCCCAGCATTTT. This codes for CASSSAGTVGNQPQHF.

The chain employs TRBV7-9 and TRBJ2-2; a weak D match, TRBD2 (7 bases). V was clipped by 2 bases and J by 6 bases, with 16 bases between them. The V gene's germline CDR1 is SEHNR and CDR2 FQNEAQ (reference sequence). The CDR3 has 16 amino acids. The CDR3 coding sequence is TGTGCCAGCAGCTTATCTCGGGGGGCGGAAGCCGGGGAGCTGTTTTTT. Translated, it gives CASSLSRGAEAGELFF.